The 12 T cell receptor beta chains reported below all come from one sample, sequenced in a study of blood T cell repertoires in COVID-19. Profiled with immunoSEQ multiplex PCR; TCRdb holds only in-frame clones, not every one. The table lists about 280,000 clones, over 75% of them singletons, with 10% to 15% in the top ten. Sequencing was done on a sample of peripheral blood. The receptors stem from a human donor in a cohort sampled during active COVID-19.

This chain links TRBV24-1 with TRBJ2-1; D unclear. V lost 5 bases, J lost 3 bases, and 13 bases lay in between. Germline CDR1 reads KGHDR; CDR2 reads SFDVKD. The CDR3 runs to 15 residues. The CDR3 sequence is CATSGVREDYNEQFF. The CDR3 DNA is TGTGCCACCAGTGGTGTCCGTGAGGACTACAATGAGCAGTTCTTC.

The J gene is TRBJ1-1, the V gene TRBV11-3; D gene unclear. CDR1 and CDR2 (germline): SGHNT, YENEEA. The CDR3 length is 12 residues. V was cut by 5 bases and J by 7 bases, with 11 bases left in between. In DNA form, the CDR3 reads TGTGCCAGCAGCCCCTCCCTAGGTGAAGCTTTCTTT. Its translation: CASSPSLGEAFF.

This clone was observed a handful of times. The V gene is TRBV13, the J gene TRBJ1-3; 8 bases map to TRBD1. This CDR3 contains 16 residues. Germline V gene data show CDR1 as PRHDT and CDR2 as FYEKMQ (reference sequence). V trimming: 5 bases; J trimming: 9 bases; junction bases outside the gene matches: 15. The CDR3: CASSQPRDRSAGTIYF. The CDR3 nucleotides read TGTGCCAGCAGCCAACCCCGGGACAGGAGTGCCGGCACCATATATTTT.

J is TRBJ1-5 and V is TRBV19; a possible D gene is TRBD1 (6 bases). This CDR3 contains 12 residues. The germline CDR1 and CDR2 sequences are LNHDA and SQIVND (reference sequence). The V end lost 4 bases, the J end lost 11 bases, and 12 bases lay between the germline ends. CDR3 sequence (DNA): TGTGCCAGTAGTAGGCAGGGGCAGGCCCAGCATTTT. This gives the protein CASSRQGQAQHF.

The V call is TRBV9, the J call TRBJ1-4; possibly TRBD1 for D (5 bases). V was clipped by 0 bases and J by 7 bases, with 13 bases between them. This CDR3 contains 15 residues. CDR1 is SGDLS and CDR2 is YYNGEE in the germline V gene. The DNA of the CDR3 is TGTGCCAGCAGCGTAGGCCCTGGGGGAGGTGAAAAACTGTTTTTT. This translates into CASSVGPGGGEKLFF. The full variable domain, its missing parts supplied by reference TRBV9 and TRBJ1-4, is DSGVTQTPKHLITATGQRVTLRCSPRSGDLSVYWYQQSLDQGLQFLIQYYNGEERAKGNILERFSAQQFPDLHSELNLSSLELGDSALYFCASSVGPGGGEKLFFGSGTQLSVL.

The CDR3 sequence is CASSHETTIYEQYF. In DNA, the CDR3 is TGCGCCAGCAGCCATGAGACTACCATCTACGAGCAGTACTTC. This chain links TRBV4-1 with TRBJ2-7; perhaps TRBD2 as D (5 bases). V was shortened by 3 bases and J by 3 bases, with 12 bases between the two germline ends. The germline V gene has CDR1 MGHRA and CDR2 YSYEKL. CDR3 length: 14 residues.

This clone was detected once. The chain couples TRBV7-8 to TRBJ2-5; TRBD1 matches 7 bases. Unmatched junction bases numbered 13, after V lost 1 base and J lost 5 bases. The CDR3 loop spans 17 amino acids. CDR1 and CDR2 from the germline V gene are SGHVS and FQNEAQ. This CDR3 reads CASSLGVSGQRRETQYF. Here the CDR3 DNA reads TGTGCCAGCAGCTTAGGGGTATCGGGACAGAGGCGGGAGACCCAGTACTTC. Using reference TRBV7-8 and TRBJ2-5 for the parts outside the CDR3, the full variable domain is GAGVSQSPRYKVAKRGQDVALRCDPISGHVSLFWYQQALGQGPEFLTYFQNEAQLDKSGLPSDRFFAERPEGSVSTLKIQRTQQEDSAVYLCASSLGVSGQRRETQYFGPGTRLLVL.

This clone has only a few counts. For the CDR3, the DNA is TGCGCCAGCAGCCAAGATTCCACAGGGGTGACTGAAGCTTTCTTT. It specifies CASSQDSTGVTEAFF. J is TRBJ1-1 and V is TRBV4-3; 7 nucleotides line up with TRBD1. Trimming at V came to 0 bases and at J to 5 bases, leaving 6 bases not matched to a gene. CDR1 and CDR2 (germline): LGHNA, YSLEER. The CDR3 has 15 residues.

The chain links TRBV3-1 (or the pseudogene TRBV3-2) to TRBJ1-1; D is undetermined. Per germline, CDR1 LGHDT and CDR2 YNNKEL (reference sequence). V lost 5 bases, J lost 11 bases, and 18 bases lay in between. The CDR3 length is 13 residues. The CDR3 loop is CASSTFAEGNAFF. The CDR3 DNA follows: TGTGCCAGCAGCACCTTCGCGGAGGGTAATGCTTTCTTT.

This clone is a singleton in its sample. This chain uses TRBV30 with TRBJ1-2; D gene ambiguous. V was trimmed by 0 bases and J by 6 bases, leaving 23 bases between them. This CDR3 has 17 amino acids. Per the germline V gene, CDR1 is GTSNPN and CDR2 is SVGIG (reference sequence). Here the CDR3 reads CAWSVWAVVSGNDGYTF. Here the CDR3 DNA reads TGTGCCTGGAGTGTATGGGCAGTAGTATCGGGGAACGATGGCTACACCTTC.

The CDR3 region is CASSSAYEQYF. CDR3 in DNA: TGTGCCAGCAGCTCGGCCTACGAGCAGTACTTC. This chain links TRBV3-1 (or the pseudogene TRBV3-2) with TRBJ2-7; D uncertain. V was pared by 5 bases and J by 2 bases, with 4 bases between. The germline gives CDR1 LGHDT, CDR2 YNNKEL (reference sequence). The CDR3 is made up of 11 amino acids.

This clone has just a few counts. The rearrangement links TRBV7-9 to TRBJ1-1; the match to TRBD1 covers 7 bases. The junction had 3 bases not matched to a gene; V was cut back by 3 bases and J by 5 bases. The germline gives CDR1 SEHNR, CDR2 FQNEAQ (reference sequence). There are 13 residues in the CDR3. The CDR3 nucleotides are TGTGCCAGCAGCTTCGCAGGGGGAACTGAAGCTTTCTTT. Its translation is CASSFAGGTEAFF.